This T cell receptor (beta chain) was recorded in a study of blood T cell repertoires in COVID-19. Overall study context: Italy, Spain and the United States were the sources of the convalescent and acute COVID-19 samples.

In the original processing: Using reference gene primer amplification, nucleated cell counts were estimated. This table comes from immunoSEQ multiplex PCR, and its TCRdb copy is limited to in-frame clones, with some not included. That table furnishes V, J and clone size, whereas the DNA furnished D and trimming. The sample has 130,000 or so clones, around 81% seen once. The source material was peripheral blood. The clonotype originates from a woman aged 55-69 years with active or convalescent COVID-19.

The CDR3 region has the DNA TGCGCCAGCAGTGAGTCGCCAGGACAGGGAATGTCTAATGAAAAACTGTTTTTT. This translates into CASSESPGQGMSNEKLFF. The chain links TRBV10-1 to TRBJ1-4, with 8 nucleotides matching TRBD1. Germline values: CDR1 WNHNN, CDR2 SYGVQD (reference sequence). CDR3 length: 18 residues. The V gene end was trimmed by 0 bases and the J gene end by 3 bases; junction bases not matched to a gene: 9.